This passage covers 19 T cell receptor beta chains from one sample sequenced in a study of neoadjuvant anti-PD-1 for oral cavity cancer. Indicated time point: after neoadjuvant nivolumab, at surgical resection. Sequencing used immunoSEQ multiplex PCR; TCRdb keeps in-frame clones, though not all of them. The sample has some 15,000 clones; 70% to 85% are singletons. This specimen consisted of PBMCs, obtained after nivolumab (anti-PD-1) treatment. Receptors were obtained from a person aged 35-79 years with oral cavity squamous cell carcinoma.

V gene TRBV2 combines with J gene TRBJ2-7; TRBD2 aligns across 9 bases. The CDR3 covers 19 residues. CDR1 and CDR2 from the germline V gene are SNHLY and FYNNEI. Trimming removed 1 base from V and 0 bases from J; junction bases left unmatched: 13. The CDR3 nucleotides are TGTGCCAGCAGTGAAGGTTGGGCCGGGACTAGCTTGGGCTCCTACGAGCAGTACTTC. Translating gives CASSEGWAGTSLGSYEQYF. Drawing the rest from reference TRBV2 and TRBJ2-7, the complete variable domain is EPEVTQTPSHQVTQMGQEVILRCVPISNHLYFYWYRQILGQKVEFLVSFYNNEISEKSEIFDDQFSVERPDGSNFTLKIRSTKLEDSAMYFCASSEGWAGTSLGSYEQYFGPGTRLTVT.

V usage is TRBV2 and J usage is TRBJ2-1, with D possibly TRBD1 on 6 matching bases. The CDR3 is 14 residues long. With 4 bases removed from V and 8 bases from J, the gap between germline ends came to 15 bases. Germline V CDR1 and CDR2: SNHLY, FYNNEI. The CDR3 coding sequence is TGTGCCAGCAGTGGGACAGTTCGAGGCGATGAGCAGTTCTTC. Its protein product is CASSGTVRGDEQFF. The variable domain in full, completed from reference TRBV2 and TRBJ2-1, reads EPEVTQTPSHQVTQMGQEVILRCVPISNHLYFYWYRQILGQKVEFLVSFYNNEISEKSEIFDDQFSVERPDGSNFTLKIRSTKLEDSAMYFCASSGTVRGDEQFFGPGTRLTVL.

This clone was recorded only once. The chain uses TRBV12-5 and TRBJ1-5; 7 positions match TRBD1. The ends lost 6 bases at V and 1 base at J; junction bases unmatched: 9. The CDR3 totals 16 residues. Germline CDR1 reads LGHNT; CDR2 reads FRNRAP. The CDR3 nucleotides are TGTGCTAGTGGCAGGACAGGAAATATAAGCAATCAGCCCCAGCATTTT. It codes for CASGRTGNISNQPQHF.

The V gene is TRBV27, the J gene TRBJ1-2, with 7 bases aligning to TRBD1. The CDR3 spans 18 residues. The germline V gene encodes CDR1 MNHEY and CDR2 SMNVEV (reference sequence). V dropped 4 bases and J dropped 3; count of bases not matched to a gene: 17. The chain's CDR3 is CASSSKTGLAPPHYGYTF. In DNA, the CDR3 is TGTGCCAGCAGTTCTAAGACAGGGCTCGCACCTCCCCACTATGGCTACACCTTC.

This clone was observed a few times. The chain uses TRBV18 and TRBJ2-2, with 9 bases identical to TRBD1. CDR3 length: 17 amino acids. Germline V gene lookup returns CDR1 KGHSH and CDR2 LQKENI. V lost 4 bases and J lost 4; bases outside the gene matches: 10. The CDR3 coding sequence is TGTGCCAGCTCACGGAAGGGACAGGGAATCGCCACCGGGGAGCTGTTTTTT. Encoded protein: CASSRKGQGIATGELFF.

Only a few counts were recorded for this clone. This chain joins TRBV5-1 and TRBJ1-1; 11 nucleotides match TRBD1. Germline V lookup: CDR1 SGHRS, CDR2 YFSETQ. Trimming at V came to 4 bases and at J to 5 bases, leaving 4 bases not matched to a gene. This CDR3 spans 14 amino acids. The CDR3 DNA sequence: TGCGCCAGCAGCCCGGGACAGGGGGGGACTGAAGCTTTCTTT. It yields the protein CASSPGQGGTEAFF.

The chain joins TRBV5-1 to TRBJ1-1; no definite D call. Germline CDR1 and CDR2: SGHRS and YFSETQ. CDR3 length: 14 residues. V dropped 4 bases and J dropped 10 bases, with 20 bases sitting between them. The CDR3 region has the DNA TGCGCCAGCAGCCCACAAGGTGTGGTCGATACAGCTTTCTTT. Its translation is CASSPQGVVDTAFF.

The V call is TRBV5-4, the J call TRBJ1-2; weak D call: TRBD1 (6 bases). This CDR3 comprises 16 residues. Trimming stripped 0 bases from V and 3 bases from J, with 15 bases between. Germline CDR1 reads SGHNT; CDR2 reads YYREEE (reference sequence). CDR3 nucleotide sequence: TGTGCCAGCAGCTTGGGTCCTAGTGCAGGGGACTATGGCTACACCTTC. Encoded protein: CASSLGPSAGDYGYTF.

This clone was seen only a few times. At one end, the junction sequence differs from germline, possibly due to a read error. The CDR3 DNA reads TGCGCCAGCAGTTTGGAGACGCGACAAGCATTCTACACCTTC. This sequence encodes CASSLETRQAFYTF. V and J are TRBV5-1 and TRBJ1-2, with D hard to call. From germline, CDR1 is SGHRS and CDR2 YFSETQ. The CDR3 extends over 14 amino acids.

This chain uses TRBV7-9 with TRBJ1-1; D is possibly TRBD1 (6 bases). Trimming took off 5 bases at V and 1 base at J, with 11 bases between the two ends. Germline loops: CDR1 SEHNR, CDR2 FQNEAQ (reference sequence). The CDR3 covers 14 residues. In nucleotides, the CDR3 is TGTGCCAGCAGCCAACACAGGGAGAACACTGAAGCTTTCTTT. Amino acid sequence: CASSQHRENTEAFF.

The chain employs TRBV7-9 and TRBJ2-1; 8 positions agree with TRBD2. V was pared by 5 bases and J by 4 bases, with 10 bases of the junction left unmatched. CDR3 length: 16 amino acids. Germline CDR1 reads SEHNR; CDR2 reads FQNEAQ (reference sequence). The CDR3 reads CASSPLERGPYNEQFF. The CDR3 DNA reads TGTGCCAGCAGCCCCTTGGAGCGGGGGCCTTACAATGAGCAGTTCTTC. The variable domain in full, completed from reference TRBV7-9 and TRBJ2-1, reads DTGVSQNPRHKITKRGQNVTFRCDPISEHNRLYWYRQTLGQGPEFLTYFQNEAQLEKSRLLSDRFSAERPKGSFSTLEIQRTEQGDSAMYLCASSPLERGPYNEQFFGPGTRLTVL.

The chain couples TRBV7-9 to TRBJ2-3; perhaps TRBD1 as D (6 bases). CDR1 and CDR2 (germline): SEHNR, FQNEAQ (reference sequence). V lost 5 bases to trimming and J lost 2 bases, with 17 bases between them. This CDR3 contains 16 residues. The CDR3 nucleotides are TGTGCCAGCAGCCCTGTGGGGGCGGACAACACAGATACGCAGTATTTT. It is translated as CASSPVGADNTDTQYF.

The chain recombines TRBV2 with TRBJ2-2; possibly TRBD1 for D (6 bases). The V and J ends lost 6 bases and 6 bases respectively, with 26 bases between them. The CDR3 runs 18 residues. The germline V gene encodes CDR1 SNHLY and CDR2 FYNNEI. The CDR3 loop is CASSADRPRTSNAGELFF. For the CDR3, the DNA is TGTGCCAGCAGCGCGGACAGACCCCGTACCTCAAACGCCGGGGAGCTGTTTTTT.

V usage is TRBV7-9 and J usage is TRBJ2-5, with D tentatively TRBD2 (5 bases). The CDR3 runs to 13 residues. Per germline, CDR1 SEHNR and CDR2 FQNEAQ (reference sequence). V lost 1 base to trimming and J lost 5 bases, with 8 bases between them. CDR3 amino acids: CASSLGLAETQYF. Written as DNA, the CDR3 is TGTGCCAGCAGCTTAGGTCTAGCCGAGACCCAGTACTTC.

The V gene is TRBV28, the J gene TRBJ2-7; perhaps TRBD1 as D (6 bases). Germline V CDR1 and CDR2: MDHEN, SYDVKM. This CDR3 contains 13 residues. Deletions cut 6 bases from V and 3 bases from J, with 12 bases between. CDR3 sequence: CASRPGQNYEQYF. CDR3 coding DNA: TGTGCCAGCAGACCTGGACAGAACTACGAGCAGTACTTC. Combining the CDR3 with reference TRBV28 and TRBJ2-7 gives the whole variable domain DVKVTQSSRYLVKRTGEKVFLECVQDMDHENMFWYRQDPGLGLRLIYFSYDVKMKEKGDIPEGYSVSREKKERFSLILESASTNQTSMYLCASRPGQNYEQYFGPGTRLTVT.

This clone is a singleton in its sample. The chain combines TRBV19 with TRBJ2-7; 9 bases agree with TRBD2. This CDR3 region has 15 residues. Trimming removed 9 bases from V and 2 bases from J; junction bases left unmatched: 11. Germline CDR1 reads LNHDA; CDR2 reads SQIVND (reference sequence). CDR3 sequence reads: CASSHSGGRTYEQYF. CDR3 nucleotide sequence: TGTGCCAGCAGTCACAGCGGGGGGCGGACCTACGAGCAGTACTTC.

This chain connects TRBV28 to TRBJ1-2, with D unclear. Trimming cost V 1 base and J 4 bases, with 10 bases left between them. Germline V CDR1 and CDR2: MDHEN, SYDVKM. The CDR3 covers 14 residues. CDR3 DNA sequence: TGTGCCAGCAGTTTATCATGGGCAACCTATGGCTACACCTTC. Amino acid sequence: CASSLSWATYGYTF.

The chain links TRBV11-2 to TRBJ1-5; the match to TRBD1 covers 8 bases. With 5 bases clipped from V and 2 bases from J, the junction kept 2 bases outside the gene matches. The V gene's germline CDR1 is SGHAT and CDR2 FQNNGV. The CDR3 is made up of 14 amino acids. The CDR3 DNA is TGTGCCAGCAGCCGGACAGGGCGCAATCAGCCCCAGCATTTT. This encodes CASSRTGRNQPQHF.

The chain is built from TRBV7-2 and TRBJ1-1; a weak D match, TRBD1 (6 bases). Per the germline V gene, CDR1 is SGHTA and CDR2 is FQGNSA. V gave up 5 bases and J gave up 7 bases, with 14 bases separating them. The CDR3 sequence is 13 residues long. DNA for the CDR3: TGTGCCAGCAGCATGGACAGTTTCGGTGAAGCTTTCTTT. This sequence encodes CASSMDSFGEAFF.